The source of this T cell receptor (beta chain) is a study of cytomegalovirus exposure and HLA in healthy donors. Findings and caveats of the study: Confirmation was obtained in vitro that three CMV-associated chains are specific for CMV antigens. The analysis excluded some indistinguishable V segments, including TRBV6-2 and TRBV6-3. What was likely a sequencing artifact was a cluster of highly shared sequence variants.

This CDR3 has 15 residues. V was shortened by 1 base and J by 6 bases, with 10 bases between the two germline ends. From germline, CDR1 is MGHRA and CDR2 YSYEKL. A multiplex PCR was run with 60 Vbeta primers and 13 Jbeta primers. Sequenced by immunoSEQ multiplex PCR; TCRdb stores in-frame clones only, minus some. Altogether about 180,000 clones are present, around 83% being singletons, with the ten largest covering roughly 1.2%. Note on this clone: Its antigen is still unknown.

This chain joins TRBV4-1 and TRBJ1-6; D unresolved. The source material was PBMCs. This clonotype was obtained from a girl aged 2-10 years in good health and CMV-seropositive. The CDR3 DNA sequence: TGCGCCAGCAGCCAAGTTACAGATTTTAATTCACCCCTCCACTTT. Amino acids: CASSQVTDFNSPLHF.